The sequence of this T cell receptor (beta chain) was determined in a study of blood T cell repertoires in COVID-19. This clone was counted many times. Here immunoSEQ multiplex PCR was the method, and the copy in TCRdb shows in-frame clones only, minus some. Here the sample spans some 490,000 clones, over 75% being singletons. V was cut by 0 bases and J by 9 bases, with 17 bases left in between. The CDR3 contains 15 residues. The germline CDR1 and CDR2 sequences are LNHNV and YYDKDF (reference sequence). The sequencing sample was made of peripheral blood. V usage is TRBV15 and J usage is TRBJ1-1, with a weak D call TRBD1 (5 bases). This TCR derives from a human donor in a cohort sampled during active COVID-19. The CDR3 coding sequence is TGTGCCACCAGCAGAGATGCGGTGGGGCAACCCCAAGCTTTCTTT. This sequence encodes CATSRDAVGQPQAFF.